This T cell receptor (beta chain) was sequenced during a study of long-term antiretroviral therapy in people with HIV. CDR3 size: 16 residues. The germline CDR1 and CDR2 sequences are LGHNA and YNFKEQ. J lost 1 base, V lost 4 bases, and 6 bases had no gene match. In this sample, this clone turned up a few times. The samples, holding roughly 0.85-10 million cryopreserved PBMC, were thawed before DNA extraction was carried out. Researchers ran immunoSEQ v3.0 at survey level. TCRdb keeps only in-frame clones here, not all; method: immunoSEQ multiplex PCR. The sample gives tens of thousands of clones, 84% of which show up once; roughly 18% is in the top ten.

The chain combines TRBV4-2 with TRBJ2-1, with TRBD1 identical over 8 bases. The starting material was unsorted PBMCs, obtained 0.5 years before starting antiretroviral therapy. This receptor was obtained from a man aged 40-55 years with HIV. CDR3 residues: CASSRQGASSYNEQFF. DNA for the CDR3: TGTGCCAGCAGCCGCCAGGGGGCCTCGTCCTACAATGAGCAGTTCTTC.